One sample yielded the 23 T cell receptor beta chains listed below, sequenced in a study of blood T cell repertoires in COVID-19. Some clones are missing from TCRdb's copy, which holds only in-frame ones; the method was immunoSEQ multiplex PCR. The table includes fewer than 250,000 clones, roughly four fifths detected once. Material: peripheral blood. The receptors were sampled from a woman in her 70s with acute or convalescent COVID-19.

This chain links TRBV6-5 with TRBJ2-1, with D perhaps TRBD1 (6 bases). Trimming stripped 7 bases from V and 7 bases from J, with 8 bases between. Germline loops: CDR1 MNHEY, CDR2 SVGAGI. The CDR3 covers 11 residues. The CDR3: CASMRGNEQFF. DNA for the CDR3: TGTGCCAGCATGAGGGGGAATGAGCAGTTCTTC.

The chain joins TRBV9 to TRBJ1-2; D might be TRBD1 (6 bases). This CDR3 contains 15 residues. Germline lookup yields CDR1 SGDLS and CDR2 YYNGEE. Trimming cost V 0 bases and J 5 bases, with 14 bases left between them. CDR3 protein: CASSVVPTGIYGYTF. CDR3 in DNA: TGTGCCAGCAGCGTAGTCCCTACAGGGATTTATGGCTACACCTTC.

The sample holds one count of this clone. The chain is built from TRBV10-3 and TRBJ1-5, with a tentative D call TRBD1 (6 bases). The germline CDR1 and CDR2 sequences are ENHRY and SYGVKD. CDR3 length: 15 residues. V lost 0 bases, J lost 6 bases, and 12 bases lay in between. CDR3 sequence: CAISESKGVSQPQHF. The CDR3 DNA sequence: TGTGCCATCAGTGAGTCAAAGGGGGTGTCTCAGCCCCAGCATTTT.

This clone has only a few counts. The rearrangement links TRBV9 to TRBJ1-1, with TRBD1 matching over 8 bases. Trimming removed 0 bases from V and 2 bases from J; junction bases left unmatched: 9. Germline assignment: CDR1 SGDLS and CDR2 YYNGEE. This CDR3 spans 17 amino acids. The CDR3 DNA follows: TGTGCCAGCAGCGTAGCGCAGGACAGGGCTGGCAACACTGAAGCTTTCTTT. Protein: CASSVAQDRAGNTEAFF.

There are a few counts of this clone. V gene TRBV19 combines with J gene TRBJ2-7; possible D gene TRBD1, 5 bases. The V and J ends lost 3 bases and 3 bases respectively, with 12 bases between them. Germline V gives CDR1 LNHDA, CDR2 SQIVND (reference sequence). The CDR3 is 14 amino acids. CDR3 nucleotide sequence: TGTGCCAGTAGTATGTTGGGGCCAAACTACGAGCAGTACTTC. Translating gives CASSMLGPNYEQYF.

The CDR3 loop is CASSQDPGGNEKLFF. The CDR3 DNA follows: TGTGCCAGCAGCCAAGACCCAGGGGGGAATGAAAAACTGTTTTTT. V usage is TRBV4-2 and J usage is TRBJ1-4; 7 nucleotides align to TRBD1. The V gene end was trimmed by 0 bases and the J gene end by 5 bases; junction bases not matched to a gene: 3. The germline V gene encodes CDR1 LGHNA and CDR2 YNFKEQ. This CDR3 has 15 amino acids.

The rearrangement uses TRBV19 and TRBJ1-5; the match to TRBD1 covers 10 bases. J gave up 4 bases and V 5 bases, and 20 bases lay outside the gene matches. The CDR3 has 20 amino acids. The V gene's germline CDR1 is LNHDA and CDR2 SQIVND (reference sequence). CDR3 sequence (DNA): TGTGCCAGTAGTGGCTGGGAACAGGGACAGGGGAAAATTGTGAATCAGCCCCAGCATTTT. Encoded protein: CASSGWEQGQGKIVNQPQHF.

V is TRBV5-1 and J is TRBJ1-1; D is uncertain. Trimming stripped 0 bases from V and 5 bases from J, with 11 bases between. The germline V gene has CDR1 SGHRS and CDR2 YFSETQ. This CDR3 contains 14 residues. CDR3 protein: CASSLAPGGTEAFF. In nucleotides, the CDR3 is TGCGCCAGCAGCTTGGCCCCAGGAGGAACTGAAGCTTTCTTT.

The CDR3 sequence is CASSLPAGWPYGYTF. The CDR3 DNA reads TGTGCCAGCAGTTTACCGGCAGGGTGGCCTTATGGCTACACCTTC. The chain couples TRBV28 to TRBJ1-2; a possible D gene is TRBD1 (5 bases). CDR1 is MDHEN and CDR2 is SYDVKM in the germline V gene. This CDR3 has 15 residues. Trimming took off 2 bases at V and 5 bases at J, with 15 bases between the two ends.

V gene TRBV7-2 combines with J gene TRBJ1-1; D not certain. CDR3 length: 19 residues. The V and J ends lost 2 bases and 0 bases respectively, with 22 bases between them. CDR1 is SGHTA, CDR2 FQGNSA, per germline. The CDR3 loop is CASSLYRDRPPTMNTEAFF. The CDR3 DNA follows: TGTGCCAGCAGCTTATATAGAGACCGGCCACCGACTATGAACACTGAAGCTTTCTTT. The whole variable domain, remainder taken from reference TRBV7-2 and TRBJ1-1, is GAGVSQSPSNKVTEKGKDVELRCDPISGHTALYWYRQSLGQGLEFLIYFQGNSAPDKSGLPSDRFSAERTGGSVSTLTIQRTQQEDSAVYLCASSLYRDRPPTMNTEAFFGQGTRLTVV.

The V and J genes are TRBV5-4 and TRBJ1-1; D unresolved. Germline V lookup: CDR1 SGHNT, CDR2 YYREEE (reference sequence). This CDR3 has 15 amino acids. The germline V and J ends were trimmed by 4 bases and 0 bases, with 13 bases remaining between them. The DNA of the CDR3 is TGTGCCAGCAGCCACTCCCGGGATCTGAACACTGAAGCTTTCTTT. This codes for CASSHSRDLNTEAFF.

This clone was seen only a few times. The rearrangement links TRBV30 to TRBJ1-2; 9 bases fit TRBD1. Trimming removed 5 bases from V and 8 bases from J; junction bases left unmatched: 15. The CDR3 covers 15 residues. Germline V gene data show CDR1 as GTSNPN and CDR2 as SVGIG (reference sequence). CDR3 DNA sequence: TGTGCCTGGGGCGATAATGGACAGGGGATTAAGGGCTACACCTTC. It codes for CAWGDNGQGIKGYTF.

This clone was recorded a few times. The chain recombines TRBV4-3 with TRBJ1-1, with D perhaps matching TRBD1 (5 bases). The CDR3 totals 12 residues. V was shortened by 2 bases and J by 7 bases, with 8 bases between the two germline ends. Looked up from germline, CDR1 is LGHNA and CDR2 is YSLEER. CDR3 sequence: CASSQSGNEAFF. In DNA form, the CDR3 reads TGCGCCAGCAGCCAATCAGGGAATGAAGCTTTCTTT.

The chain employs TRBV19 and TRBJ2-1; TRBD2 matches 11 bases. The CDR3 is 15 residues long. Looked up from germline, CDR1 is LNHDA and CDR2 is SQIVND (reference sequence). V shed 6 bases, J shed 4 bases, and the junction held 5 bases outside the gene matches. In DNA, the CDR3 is TGTGCCAGTAGCCTGGGACTAGCGGAGTACAATGAGCAGTTCTTC. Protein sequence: CASSLGLAEYNEQFF.

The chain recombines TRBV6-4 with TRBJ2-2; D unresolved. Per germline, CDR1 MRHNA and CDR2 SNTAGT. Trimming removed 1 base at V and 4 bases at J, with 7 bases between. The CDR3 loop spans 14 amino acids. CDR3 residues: CASSDWAGTGELFF. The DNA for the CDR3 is TGTGCCAGCAGTGACTGGGCCGGCACCGGGGAGCTGTTTTTT.

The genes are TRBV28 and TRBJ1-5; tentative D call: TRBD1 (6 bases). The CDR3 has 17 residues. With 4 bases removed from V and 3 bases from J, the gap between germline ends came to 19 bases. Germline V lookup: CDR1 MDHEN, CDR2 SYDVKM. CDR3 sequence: CASSSRTATVPNQPQHF. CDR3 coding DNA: TGTGCCAGCAGTTCCCGGACAGCTACGGTCCCCAATCAGCCCCAGCATTTT.

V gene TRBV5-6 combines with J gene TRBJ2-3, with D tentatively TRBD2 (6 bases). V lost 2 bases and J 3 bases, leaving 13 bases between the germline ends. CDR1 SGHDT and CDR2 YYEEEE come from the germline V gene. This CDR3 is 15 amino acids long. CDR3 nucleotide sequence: TGTGCCAGCAGCTTTCCTCGTGGAGGGACAGATACGCAGTATTTT. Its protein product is CASSFPRGGTDTQYF. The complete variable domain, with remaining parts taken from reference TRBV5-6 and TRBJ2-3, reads DAGVTQSPTHLIKTRGQQVTLRCSPKSGHDTVSWYQQALGQGPQFIFQYYEEEERQRGNFPDRFSGHQFPNYSSELNVNALLLGDSALYLCASSFPRGGTDTQYFGPGTRLTVL.

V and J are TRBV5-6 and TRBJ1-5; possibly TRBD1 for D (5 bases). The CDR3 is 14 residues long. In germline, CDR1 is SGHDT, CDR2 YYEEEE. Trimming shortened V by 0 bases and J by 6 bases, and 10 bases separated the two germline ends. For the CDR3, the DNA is TGTGCCAGCAGCTTGGCGGCAGGGCCTCAGCCCCAGCATTTT. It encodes CASSLAAGPQPQHF.

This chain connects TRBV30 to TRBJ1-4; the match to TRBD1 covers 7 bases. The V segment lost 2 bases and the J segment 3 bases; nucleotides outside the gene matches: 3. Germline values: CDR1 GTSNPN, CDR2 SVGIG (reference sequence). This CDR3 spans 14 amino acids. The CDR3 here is CAWSKGQSNEKLFF. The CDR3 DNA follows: TGTGCCTGGAGTAAGGGACAGTCTAATGAAAAACTGTTTTTT.

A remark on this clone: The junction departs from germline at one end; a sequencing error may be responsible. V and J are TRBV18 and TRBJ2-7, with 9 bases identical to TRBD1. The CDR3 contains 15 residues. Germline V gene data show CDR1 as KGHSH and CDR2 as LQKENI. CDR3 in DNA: TGTGCCAGCTCATCACCCGGGACAGGGCTCTACGAGCAGTACTTC. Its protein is CASSSPGTGLYEQYF.

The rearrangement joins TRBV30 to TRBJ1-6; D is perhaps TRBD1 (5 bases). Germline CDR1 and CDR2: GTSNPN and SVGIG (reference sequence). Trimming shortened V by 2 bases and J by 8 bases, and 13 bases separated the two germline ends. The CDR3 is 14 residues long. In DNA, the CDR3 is TGTGCCTGGAGTCAGAGACAGAAGCATTCACCCCTCCACTTT. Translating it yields CAWSQRQKHSPLHF.

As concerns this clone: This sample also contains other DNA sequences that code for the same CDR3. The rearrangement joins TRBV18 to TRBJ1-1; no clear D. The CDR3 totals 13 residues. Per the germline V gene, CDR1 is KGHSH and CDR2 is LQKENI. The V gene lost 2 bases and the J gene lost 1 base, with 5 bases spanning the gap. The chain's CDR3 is CASSPTGNTEAFF. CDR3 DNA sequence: TGTGCCAGCTCACCAACTGGGAACACTGAAGCTTTCTTT. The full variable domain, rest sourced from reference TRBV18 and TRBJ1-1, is NAGVMQNPRHLVRRRGQEARLRCSPMKGHSHVYWYRQLPEEGLKFMVYLQKENIIDESGMPKERFSAEFPKEGPSILRIQQVVRGDSAAYFCASSPTGNTEAFFGQGTRLTVV.

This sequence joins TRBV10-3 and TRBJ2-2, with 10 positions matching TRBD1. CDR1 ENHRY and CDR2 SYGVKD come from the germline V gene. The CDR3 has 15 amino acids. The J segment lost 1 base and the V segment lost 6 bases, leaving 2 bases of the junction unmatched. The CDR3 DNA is TGTGCCATCAGCGGGGACAGGGGGAACACCGGGGAGCTGTTTTTT. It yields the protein CAISGDRGNTGELFF.